This T cell receptor beta chain comes out of a study of blood T cell repertoires in COVID-19. Overall study context: T cells, B-cell-depleted T cells, or PBMCs supplied cDNA or gDNA.

The germline V gene encodes CDR1 SGDLS and CDR2 YYNGEE. Losses at the gene ends were 4 bases for V and 6 bases for J; bases not matched to a gene: 7. The CDR3 loop spans 16 amino acids. Original handling: Amplified reference gene primers provided the basis for estimating nucleated cell counts. Only in-frame clones appear in the TCRdb table, and some are missing; sequencing was by immunoSEQ multiplex PCR. D and trimming were read from the DNA, whereas the V and J calls and clone size are those reported in that table. The data contain fewer than 400,000 clones, around four fifths of them seen just once; the ten biggest clones take up around 3%.

The sequenced sample consisted of peripheral blood. The V and J genes are TRBV9 and TRBJ2-2; 12 nucleotides match TRBD2. The receptor comes from a man younger than 45 with active or convalescent COVID-19. The CDR3 reads CASSPRLAGVAGELFF. The CDR3 DNA is TGTGCCAGCAGCCCCAGACTAGCGGGAGTCGCCGGGGAGCTGTTTTTT.